A single sample is the source of the 30 T cell receptor beta chains below, sequenced in a study of blood T cell repertoires in COVID-19. Profiling relied on immunoSEQ multiplex PCR, and the TCRdb table lists in-frame clones only, not all of them. The sample has some 56,000 clones, roughly 89% seen once. Sequencing was performed on peripheral blood. The origin of the receptors is an older woman with COVID-19, enrolled during active disease.

The chain carries TRBV27 and TRBJ2-7; maybe TRBD2 (9 bases). There are 15 residues in the CDR3. V lost 6 bases and J 7 bases, leaving 22 bases between the germline ends. Germline V CDR1 and CDR2: MNHEY, SMNVEV (reference sequence). CDR3 nucleotides: TGTGCCAGCAGCCAGGGGGCGGGAGGGCCTGGGGAGCAGTACTTC. Its translation is CASSQGAGGPGEQYF.

On this clone: This same CDR3 is encoded by further DNA sequences in the sample. The chain recombines TRBV2 with TRBJ2-5, with 10 bases aligning to TRBD1. The germline V gene has CDR1 SNHLY and CDR2 FYNNEI. The length of the CDR3 is 15 residues. V dropped 6 bases and J dropped 4; count of bases not matched to a gene: 8. The CDR3 spells CASRAGTGVGETQYF. Here the CDR3 DNA reads TGTGCCAGCAGGGCCGGGACAGGGGTCGGAGAGACCCAGTACTTC.

This chain's CDR3 is CATSDTGTGGPVVAFF. The CDR3 nucleotides are TGTGCCACCAGTGATACAGGGACAGGGGGACCGGTCGTAGCTTTCTTT. This rearrangement joins TRBV24-1 to TRBJ1-1; TRBD1 aligns across 11 bases. CDR3 length equals 16 residues. CDR1 KGHDR and CDR2 SFDVKD come from the germline V gene. With V trimmed by 3 bases and J by 10 bases, 12 bases remained unmatched.

In DNA, the CDR3 is TGTGCCAGCAGTTTCCAACGACTAGCGGGAGAGGATGAGCAGTTCTTC. It is translated as CASSFQRLAGEDEQFF. J is TRBJ2-1 and V is TRBV28; TRBD2 matches 12 bases. Trimming cost V 3 bases and J 8 bases; bases outside gene matches: 8. Germline CDR1 and CDR2: MDHEN and SYDVKM. The CDR3 extends over 16 amino acids.

The table lists this clone with a count of one. The gene calls are TRBV29-1 and TRBJ1-2; D possibly corresponds to TRBD1 (6 bases). Trimming shortened V by 2 bases and J by 5 bases, and 12 bases separated the two germline ends. The CDR3 spans 13 residues. Per the germline V gene, CDR1 is SQVTM and CDR2 is ANQGSEA. CDR3 in amino acids: CSVEYRAGYGYTF. The CDR3 nucleotides are TGCAGCGTTGAATACAGGGCCGGATATGGCTACACCTTC.

CDR3 DNA sequence: TGTGCCAGCAGCCCAGTCCCCCACCCCCCGAACAATGAGCAGTTCTTC. Its translation is CASSPVPHPPNNEQFF. The chain recombines TRBV3-1 (or the pseudogene TRBV3-2) with TRBJ2-1; D is unresolved. Germline CDR1 is LGHDT and CDR2 is YNNKEL (reference sequence). CDR3 length equals 16 residues. Trimming pared 4 bases from V and 5 bases from J, leaving 18 bases between.

V usage is TRBV29-1 and J usage is TRBJ2-1; no reliable D call. Germline-derived CDR1 and CDR2 are SQVTM and ANQGSEA. V was cut by 7 bases and J by 0 bases, with 10 bases left in between. The CDR3 runs 13 residues. CDR3 DNA sequence: TGCAGCGGTCTGCTAAACTCCTACAATGAGCAGTTCTTC. Amino acid sequence: CSGLLNSYNEQFF.

This chain joins TRBV5-1 and TRBJ2-1; the match to TRBD2 covers 7 bases. This CDR3 comprises 18 residues. V shed 0 bases and J 8 bases; nucleotides not matched to a gene: 17. The V gene's germline CDR1 is SGHRS and CDR2 YFSETQ. DNA for the CDR3: TGCGCCAGCAGCTTGGAAGCGGGGAGGCTTCTAATATTCCATGAGCAGTTCTTC. Its protein product is CASSLEAGRLLIFHEQFF.

This chain connects TRBV11-1 to TRBJ2-7; 11 bases are shared with TRBD1. Trimming at V came to 5 bases and at J to 6 bases, leaving 9 bases not matched to a gene. The germline CDR1 and CDR2 sequences are SGHAT and FQDESV (reference sequence). This CDR3 is built from 15 residues. The CDR3 DNA reads TGTGCCAGCAGCGTCCGGACAGGGGGCTTTCGCGAGCAGTACTTC. Translated, it gives CASSVRTGGFREQYF.

This sequence joins TRBV2 and TRBJ2-1, with D perhaps matching TRBD1 (6 bases). The V gene's germline CDR1 is SNHLY and CDR2 FYNNEI. The germline V and J ends were trimmed by 3 bases and 9 bases, with 15 bases remaining between them. This CDR3 has 14 amino acids. In DNA, the CDR3 is TGTGCCAGCAGTGAGGGTGTTGGGGGCGGTGAGCAGTTCTTC. This translates into CASSEGVGGGEQFF.

Here the CDR3 reads CASSIRTGGYEKLFF. Written as DNA, the CDR3 is TGTGCCAGCAGCATACGGACAGGGGGTTATGAAAAACTGTTTTTT. The rearrangement joins TRBV3-1 (or the pseudogene TRBV3-2) to TRBJ1-4, with 10 bases identical to TRBD1. Germline V gene data show CDR1 as LGHDT and CDR2 as YNNKEL (reference sequence). CDR3 length: 15 amino acids. The V gene end was trimmed by 5 bases and the J gene end by 6 bases; junction bases not matched to a gene: 6.

The J gene is TRBJ2-2, the V gene TRBV2; 8 bases agree with TRBD2. CDR1 and CDR2 from the germline V gene are SNHLY and FYNNEI. The CDR3 spans 13 residues. V was clipped by 3 bases and J by 8 bases; unmatched bases: 2. The DNA for the CDR3 is TGTGCCAGCAGTGAGGTAGCGGGAGGGGAGCTGTTTTTT. This gives the protein CASSEVAGGELFF.

The chain recombines TRBV2 with TRBJ2-5, with D maybe TRBD1 (6 bases). The germline V gene encodes CDR1 SNHLY and CDR2 FYNNEI. The CDR3 totals 15 residues. Trimming stripped 5 bases from V and 5 bases from J, with 18 bases between. CDR3 nucleotides: TGTGCCAGCAGTTTTACCACAGGGCTGGTCGAGACCCAGTACTTC. The encoded protein is CASSFTTGLVETQYF. Combining the CDR3 with reference TRBV2 and TRBJ2-5 gives the whole variable domain EPEVTQTPSHQVTQMGQEVILRCVPISNHLYFYWYRQILGQKVEFLVSFYNNEISEKSEIFDDQFSVERPDGSNFTLKIRSTKLEDSAMYFCASSFTTGLVETQYFGPGTRLLVL.

The chain combines TRBV2 with TRBJ1-3, with no clear D. This CDR3 has 16 residues. The V end was cut by 1 base, the J end by 2 bases, with 12 bases between. The germline CDR1 and CDR2 sequences are SNHLY and FYNNEI. The CDR3 region has the DNA TGTGCCAGCAGTGAAGAAGGTACCGGGACTGGAAACACCATATATTTT. It codes for CASSEEGTGTGNTIYF. Using reference TRBV2 and TRBJ1-3 for the parts outside the CDR3, the full variable domain is EPEVTQTPSHQVTQMGQEVILRCVPISNHLYFYWYRQILGQKVEFLVSFYNNEISEKSEIFDDQFSVERPDGSNFTLKIRSTKLEDSAMYFCASSEEGTGTGNTIYFGEGSWLTVV.

The chain employs TRBV18 and TRBJ1-4, with 7 bases that match TRBD1. The ends lost 4 bases at V and 7 bases at J; junction bases unmatched: 15. Germline CDR1 KGHSH, CDR2 LQKENI. The CDR3 contains 17 residues. The DNA of the CDR3 is TGTGCCAGCTCACAAGACAGGGTCGAATTATTAGGTGAAAAACTGTTTTTT. This encodes CASSQDRVELLGEKLFF.

The chain combines TRBV30 with TRBJ1-4; possible D gene TRBD1, 6 bases. The CDR3 extends over 13 amino acids. The germline V gene encodes CDR1 GTSNPN and CDR2 SVGIG (reference sequence). The germline V and J ends were trimmed by 2 bases and 8 bases, with 12 bases remaining between them. The CDR3 DNA reads TGTGCCTGGAGTTTCAGGGGAAAGGAAAAACTGTTTTTT. It translates to CAWSFRGKEKLFF.

This chain connects TRBV21-1 to TRBJ1-1. TRBV21-1 is a recognized pseudogene. The CDR3 spans 14 residues. The CDR3 nucleotides read TGTGCCAGCAGCAAAGACGGGCGCGGGGCTGAAGCTTTCTTT. Its translation: CASSKDGRGAEAFF.

The rearrangement joins TRBV7-9 to TRBJ2-5, with 11 bases matching TRBD1. Looked up from germline, CDR1 is SEHNR and CDR2 is FQNEAQ (reference sequence). This CDR3 has 15 amino acids. Trimming at V came to 4 bases and at J to 4 bases, leaving 5 bases not matched to a gene. This CDR3 is CASSSWTGGGETQYF. CDR3 bases: TGTGCCAGCAGCTCGTGGACAGGGGGCGGAGAGACCCAGTACTTC.

This chain joins TRBV19 and TRBJ1-5; possibly TRBD1 for D (5 bases). Germline loops: CDR1 LNHDA, CDR2 SQIVND (reference sequence). The CDR3 is made up of 15 amino acids. V was shortened by 5 bases and J by 0 bases, with 11 bases between the two germline ends. CDR3 protein: CASSPQGYSNQPQHF. DNA for the CDR3: TGTGCCAGTAGTCCCCAGGGCTATAGCAATCAGCCCCAGCATTTT.

The genes are TRBV9 and TRBJ2-3; D perhaps matches TRBD2 (5 bases). Trimming pared 0 bases from V and 4 bases from J, leaving 12 bases between. Germline loops: CDR1 SGDLS, CDR2 YYNGEE. The CDR3 has 15 residues. CDR3 nucleotide sequence: TGTGCCAGCAGCGTAGAAATTGCTAGCCCAGATACGCAGTATTTT. Residues: CASSVEIASPDTQYF.

The chain has TRBV10-3 and TRBJ1-1; no clear D gene. The CDR3 contains 14 residues. Germline V CDR1 and CDR2: ENHRY, SYGVKD. V was trimmed by 6 bases and J by 4 bases, leaving 15 bases between them. The CDR3 loop reads CAISRREGGTEAFF. CDR3 coding DNA: TGTGCCATCAGCCGGCGGGAGGGTGGCACTGAAGCTTTCTTT.

The rearrangement joins TRBV30 to TRBJ1-5; D gene unclear. Germline V lookup: CDR1 GTSNPN, CDR2 SVGIG (reference sequence). This CDR3 region has 12 residues. Between the trimmed V and J ends, which lost 0 bases and 7 bases, there was a span of 7 bases. The CDR3 protein is CAWSVAGQPQHF. The CDR3 bases are TGTGCCTGGAGTGTTGCGGGGCAGCCCCAGCATTTT.

This rearrangement joins TRBV12-3 or TRBV12-4 to TRBJ2-1; D is uncertain. Trimming cost V 6 bases and J 7 bases, with 13 bases left between them. The CDR3 extends over 13 amino acids. The CDR3 region has the DNA TGTGCCAGCAGGCCCCCTCCTAGGAATGAGCAGTTCTTC. Its protein product is CASRPPPRNEQFF.

V and J are TRBV19 and TRBJ1-1; 9 bases line up with TRBD1. The trim removed 7 bases at V and 3 bases at J, leaving 18 bases unmatched. The germline gives CDR1 LNHDA, CDR2 SQIVND (reference sequence). The CDR3 runs to 18 residues. In nucleotides, the CDR3 is TGTGCCAGTAATCCCTCGGCATACAGGGGGCTTTCTGACACTGAAGCTTTCTTT. This gives the protein CASNPSAYRGLSDTEAFF.

This clone appeared a single time. The CDR3 bases are TGTGCCAGCAGTTACACCAGGACTGATAACTATGGCTACACCTTC. Translation: CASSYTRTDNYGYTF. The gene calls are TRBV6-2 or TRBV6-3 and TRBJ1-2; D is uncertain. Deletions cut 2 bases from V and 1 base from J, with 11 bases between. The CDR3 loop spans 15 amino acids. Germline V gene data show CDR1 as MNHEY and CDR2 as SVGEGT.

This chain joins TRBV5-4 and TRBJ1-2; TRBD1 matches at 7 bases. Germline V gene lookup returns CDR1 SGHNT and CDR2 YYREEE (reference sequence). Trimming took 5 bases from V and 4 from J; bases not matched to a gene: 14. The CDR3 is made up of 16 amino acids. As DNA, the CDR3 is TGTGCCAGCAGTCCTCAACCGACAGGGTTGGGCTATGGCTACACCTTC. Its protein is CASSPQPTGLGYGYTF.

This chain links TRBV9 with TRBJ2-2; TRBD1 aligns across 8 bases. Trimming removed 4 bases from V and 0 bases from J; junction bases left unmatched: 8. The CDR3 is 17 amino acids. Germline loops: CDR1 SGDLS, CDR2 YYNGEE. The CDR3 DNA follows: TGTGCCAGCAGCACCAACAGGGGGGACTCGAACACCGGGGAGCTGTTTTTT. Amino acids: CASSTNRGDSNTGELFF.

The CDR3 loop reads CASSIQGFGGASSGANVLTF. The CDR3 DNA sequence: TGTGCCAGTAGTATCCAGGGGTTTGGTGGGGCTAGCTCTGGGGCCAACGTCCTGACTTTC. The V call is TRBV19, the J call TRBJ2-6; TRBD1 is a possible D gene (6 bases). Germline V gene sequence: CDR1 LNHDA, CDR2 SQIVND (reference sequence). Trimming shortened V by 3 bases and J by 0 bases, and 21 bases separated the two germline ends. This CDR3 spans 20 amino acids.

The V call is TRBV29-1, the J call TRBJ1-5, with TRBD1 matching 7 bases. J gave up 5 bases and V 6 bases, and 10 bases lay outside the gene matches. The CDR3 is 14 amino acids. Looked up from germline, CDR1 is SQVTM and CDR2 is ANQGSEA. As DNA, the CDR3 is TGCAGCGTGGGGGGCAGGGGGACGGATCAGCCCCAGCATTTT. Amino acids: CSVGGRGTDQPQHF.

V usage is TRBV2 and J usage is TRBJ1-2; TRBD1 matches at 7 bases. The CDR3 runs to 14 residues. V was clipped by 4 bases and J by 2 bases; unmatched bases: 4. Looked up from germline, CDR1 is SNHLY and CDR2 is FYNNEI. CDR3 nucleotides: TGTGCCAGCAGTGCGGGACAGAAAAACTATGGCTACACCTTC. It yields the protein CASSAGQKNYGYTF.